The entry below describes one T cell receptor (beta chain). No antigen is known for it. Unseparated into fractions, whole blood served as the source from which total RNA was extracted. The library put unique molecular identifiers onto individual cDNA molecules. In the authors' workflow: The median was about 96,000 TCRs per sample, ranging roughly 20,000 to 750,000. One entry per CDR3 protein, called by TCRdb with MiXCR from the 5' RACE reads. TCRdb, rather than the study authors, made the V and J calls. The sample has about 80,000 distinct CDR3 sequences, about a sixth seen once. This sample is drawn from a study of human T cells and chemical hapten exposure. Study information: Among samples, TCR yields varied mainly because of small differences in pooled library volume.

The CDR3 runs 14 residues. The V end was cut by 2 bases, the J end by 7 bases, with 15 bases between. Germline V gene data show CDR1 as SGHRS and CDR2 as YFSETQ. Study conclusions and caveats: TCRs whose frequency exceeded 1 in 1000 remained the same following DPC sensitization.

The source of this sequence is a female donor in good health. The chain combines TRBV5-1 with TRBJ1-1; D uncertain. Written as DNA, the CDR3 is TGCGCCAGCAGCTTACGGGGTCCCGGGGATGAAGCTTTCTTT. Amino acid sequence: CASSLRGPGDEAFF.